Sequencing of this TCR beta chain was carried out in a study of T cell changes during pregnancy in multiple sclerosis. The repertoire was sequenced with immunoSEQ multiplex PCR; TCRdb's copy has only in-frame clones and lacks some. The sample includes around 65,000 clones, around 92% of them seen just once. CDR1 is LNHDA, CDR2 SQIVND, per germline (reference sequence). V lost 3 bases to trimming and J lost 7 bases; unmatched junction nucleotides: 5. The CDR3 totals 14 residues. Specimen: peripheral blood, collected in the second trimester of pregnancy. The TCR comes from a female donor in good health, enrolled as a control in a pregnancy study. V gene TRBV19 combines with J gene TRBJ1-5; 8 bases line up with TRBD1. The CDR3 DNA reads as TGTGCCAGTAGTATTGGGACAGGAGGGCAGCCCCAGCATTTT. Translated: CASSIGTGGQPQHF. Full variable domain (remainder filled in from reference TRBV19 and TRBJ1-5): DGGITQSPKYLFRKEGQNVTLSCEQNLNHDAMYWYRQDPGQGLRLIYYSQIVNDFQKGDIAEGYSVSREKKESFPLTVTSAQKNPTAFYLCASSIGTGGQPQHFGDGTRLSIL.